This entry features one T cell receptor (beta chain) sequence. Mismatch with germline at one junction end may stem from a read error. This sample was taken from a study of tumor-infiltrating lymphocytes in localized non-small cell lung cancer. Generated by immunoSEQ multiplex PCR, the TCRdb table keeps only in-frame clones and is missing some. The repertoire holds 7,000 to 9,000 clones, around 55% seen once, with roughly an eighth in the top ten. This CDR3 is 14 amino acids long. Germline assignment: CDR1 MNHEY and CDR2 SVGAGI. Material: lung tumor tissue. The receptor's source is a human donor with non-small cell lung cancer. This rearrangement joins TRBV6-5 to TRBJ2-1; D not resolved. CDR3 region: CASSYIPSFNEQFF. The CDR3 coding sequence is TGTGCCAGCAGTTACATTCCCTCCTTCAATGAGCAGTTCTTC.